This TCR beta chain is from a study of tumor-infiltrating lymphocytes in primary liver carcinoma. Study results and caveats: Tumor-adjacent and tumor-blood pairs shared a smaller degree of overlap than tumor region pairs. Top-250-clone fractions were significantly higher in tumors than in blood (p = 0.039).

Constant-region priming of approximately 0.55 ug total RNA yielded TCR beta cDNA. Generation of the TCR beta libraries relied on three nested multiplex PCR rounds using slightly modified ARM-PCR. Investigators reported that the first two PCR rounds, at roughly 11 cycles each, used TRBV1-TRBV30 forward primers with a C-beta reverse primer. TCRdb redid the calling of the multiplex PCR reads with MiXCR, one entry per CDR3 protein. Of approximately 190,000 distinct CDR3 sequences listed, about 85% are singletons. From germline, CDR1 is SGHRS and CDR2 YFSETQ. This CDR3 contains 16 residues. This clonotype was recorded a few times. Its antigen is unidentified. A much larger clonotype is one base distant, so this may be a read error. Scientists recovered RNA and DNA together from approximately 20-30 mg of unsorted bulk tissue.

The sequenced sample was tumor tissue from primary liver carcinoma. The receptor was derived from a man aged 40-49 years with primary liver carcinoma and hepatitis B virus infection. The rearrangement joins TRBV5-1 to TRBJ2-2; TRBD2 aligns across 9 bases. The CDR3 DNA follows: TGCGCCAGCAGCTTGGTAGCGGGAGTTGACACCTGGGAGCTGTTTTTT. Amino acids: CASSLVAGVDTWELFF.